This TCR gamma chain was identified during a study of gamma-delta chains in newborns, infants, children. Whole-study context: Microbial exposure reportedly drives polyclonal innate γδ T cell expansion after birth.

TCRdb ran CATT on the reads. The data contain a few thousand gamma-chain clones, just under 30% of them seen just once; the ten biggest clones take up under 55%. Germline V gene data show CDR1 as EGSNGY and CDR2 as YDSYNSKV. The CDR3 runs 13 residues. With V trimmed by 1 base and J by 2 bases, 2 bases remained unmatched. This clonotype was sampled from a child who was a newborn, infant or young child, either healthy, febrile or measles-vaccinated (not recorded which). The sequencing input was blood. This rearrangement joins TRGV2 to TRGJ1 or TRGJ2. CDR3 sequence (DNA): TGTGCCACCTGGGACGGCGATTATTATAAGAAACTCTTT. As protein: CATWDGDYYKKLF.